The 7 T cell receptor beta chains below all came from one sample that was sequenced in a study of cytomegalovirus exposure and HLA in healthy donors. Researchers ran the PCR with 60 Vbeta and 13 Jbeta primers. Data came from immunoSEQ multiplex PCR; TCRdb stores just in-frame clones and leaves some out. The table includes 150,000 to 200,000 clones, around nine tenths detected once. Specimen: PBMCs. All receptors derive from a woman aged 18-30 years in good health and CMV-seronegative.

The rearrangement links TRBV6-1 to TRBJ2-5; D gene uncertain. V was clipped by 1 base and J by 5 bases, with 17 bases between them. The length of the CDR3 is 16 residues. Germline values: CDR1 MNHNS, CDR2 SASEGT. The CDR3 protein is CASSEDLTVDGETQYF. The CDR3, as DNA: TGTGCCAGCAGTGAAGATCTTACAGTTGATGGGGAGACCCAGTACTTC.

The chain employs TRBV11-3 and TRBJ2-7; 8 positions agree with TRBD1. Losses at the gene ends were 1 base for V and 6 bases for J; bases not matched to a gene: 11. The CDR3 runs 16 residues. Germline V gene data show CDR1 as SGHNT and CDR2 as YENEEA. CDR3 sequence (DNA): TGTGCCAGCAGCTTAGCGGGGTGGACAGGGATCGGCGAGCAGTACTTC. The encoded protein is CASSLAGWTGIGEQYF.

The J gene is TRBJ2-7, the V gene TRBV5-6; 9 nucleotides align to TRBD2. The V gene end was trimmed by 4 bases and the J gene end by 3 bases; junction bases not matched to a gene: 2. Germline-derived CDR1 and CDR2 are SGHDT and YYEEEE. The CDR3 sequence is 13 residues long. The CDR3 bases are TGTGCCAGCAGCGCGGGGGGGTTCTACGAGCAGTACTTC. Its protein product is CASSAGGFYEQYF.

Concerning this clone itself: One end of the junction does not line up with germline, which may come from a read error. Written as DNA, the CDR3 is TGTGCCAGCAGCCAAACGCGGGAGGCGGGCACCGATACGCAGTATTTT. This encodes CASSQTREAGTDTQYF. This chain connects TRBV4-2 to TRBJ2-3, with 8 nucleotides matching TRBD2. Germline V gene sequence: CDR1 LGHNA, CDR2 YNFKEQ. The CDR3 contains 16 residues.

A few counts support this clone. The chain has TRBV5-3 and TRBJ1-1; 7 positions match TRBD1. TRBV5-3 is identified as an open reading frame with a role that is uncertain. The CDR3 has 13 amino acids. Trimming took 2 bases from V and 7 from J; bases not matched to a gene: 5. CDR3 DNA sequence: TGTGCCAGAAGCTTCCAGGGGGTCGGTGAAGCTTTCTTT. Its protein is CARSFQGVGEAFF.

The DNA for the CDR3 is TGTGCCATTTCGGGAGGACTAGCAACCTACGAGCAGTACTTC. Protein: CAISGGLATYEQYF. The chain links TRBV10-3 to TRBJ2-7; 8 bases fit TRBD2. This CDR3 comprises 14 residues. V lost 9 bases, J lost 2 bases, and 9 bases stayed unmatched. CDR1 and CDR2 from the germline V gene are ENHRY and SYGVKD.

V and J are TRBV2 and TRBJ1-4; 7 bases are a match to TRBD1. The V segment lost 8 bases and the J segment 4 bases; nucleotides outside the gene matches: 1. CDR1 and CDR2 from the germline V gene are SNHLY and FYNNEI. The CDR3 consists of 12 residues. CDR3 region: CASGTDNEKLFF. The CDR3 DNA reads as TGTGCCAGCGGGACAGATAATGAAAAACTGTTTTTT.